These 4 T cell receptor beta chains were all obtained from the same sample, sequenced in a study of shared clonotypes between healthy human individuals. Some clones are missing from TCRdb's copy, which holds only in-frame ones; the method was immunoSEQ multiplex PCR. The sample holds hundreds of thousands of clones, under 80% seen once. Specimen: memory CD4+ T cells sorted from blood. Subset defined: CD45RA-negative fraction. Source of these receptors: a man younger than 45 in good health.

The chain combines TRBV5-1 with TRBJ2-3; no firm D call. The CDR3 has 16 amino acids. The V gene's germline CDR1 is SGHRS and CDR2 YFSETQ. V was trimmed by 3 bases and J by 0 bases, leaving 14 bases between them. CDR3 coding DNA: TGCGCCAGCAGCTCGGATGAGGCGCCCAGCACAGATACGCAGTATTTT. Residues: CASSSDEAPSTDTQYF.

In regard to this clone: This same CDR3 is encoded by further DNA sequences in the sample. J is TRBJ1-5 and V is TRBV6-5, with D uncertain. This CDR3 comprises 11 residues. The V and J ends lost 6 bases and 4 bases respectively, with 4 bases between them. The germline CDR1 and CDR2 sequences are MNHEY and SVGAGI. As DNA, the CDR3 is TGTGCCAGCAGCGAAAATCAGCCCCAGCATTTT. It codes for CASSENQPQHF.

The chain recombines TRBV11-2 with TRBJ2-1, with D perhaps matching TRBD1 or TRBD2 (6 bases each). With 5 bases removed from V and 9 bases from J, the gap between germline ends came to 20 bases. The CDR3 covers 15 residues. Germline assignment: CDR1 SGHAT and CDR2 FQNNGV. The CDR3 region has the DNA TGTGCCAGCAGCCTAGGGTCAATAGGGGGGACTGAGCAGTTCTTC. This codes for CASSLGSIGGTEQFF. The entire variable domain, with the rest obtained from reference TRBV11-2 and TRBJ2-1, is as follows: EAGVAQSPRYKIIEKRQSVAFWCNPISGHATLYWYQQILGQGPKLLIQFQNNGVVDDSQLPKDRFSAERLKGVDSTLKIQPAKLEDSAVYLCASSLGSIGGTEQFFGPGTRLTVL.

Note on this clone: Other DNA sequences in this sample translate to the same CDR3. This chain joins TRBV6-1 and TRBJ1-5; 9 bases are shared with TRBD1. The germline V gene encodes CDR1 MNHNS and CDR2 SASEGT. The CDR3 contains 13 residues. Unmatched junction bases numbered 4, after V lost 6 bases and J lost 7 bases. DNA for the CDR3: TGTGCCAGCAGCGGACAGGGGCCACAGCCCCAGCATTTT. It specifies CASSGQGPQPQHF.